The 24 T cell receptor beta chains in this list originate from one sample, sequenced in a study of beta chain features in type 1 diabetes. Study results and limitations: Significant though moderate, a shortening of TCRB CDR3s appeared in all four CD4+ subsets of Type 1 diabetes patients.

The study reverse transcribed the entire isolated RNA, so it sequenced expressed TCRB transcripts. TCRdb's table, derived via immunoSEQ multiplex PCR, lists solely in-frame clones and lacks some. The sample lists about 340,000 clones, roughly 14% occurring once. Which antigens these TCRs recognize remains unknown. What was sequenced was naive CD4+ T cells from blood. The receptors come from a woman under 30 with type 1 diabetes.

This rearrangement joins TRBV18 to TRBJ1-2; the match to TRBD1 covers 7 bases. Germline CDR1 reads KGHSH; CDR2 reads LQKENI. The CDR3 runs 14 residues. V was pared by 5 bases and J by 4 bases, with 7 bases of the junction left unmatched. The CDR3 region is CASSTDRESYGYTF. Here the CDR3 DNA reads TGTGCCAGCTCAACAGACAGGGAAAGCTATGGCTACACCTTC.

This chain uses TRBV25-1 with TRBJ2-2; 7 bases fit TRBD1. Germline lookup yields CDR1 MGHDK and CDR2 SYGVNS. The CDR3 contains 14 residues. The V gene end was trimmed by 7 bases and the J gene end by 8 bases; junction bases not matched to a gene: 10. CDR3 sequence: CASTGQVKTGELFF. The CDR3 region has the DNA TGTGCCAGCACCGGACAGGTTAAGACGGGGGAGCTGTTTTTT. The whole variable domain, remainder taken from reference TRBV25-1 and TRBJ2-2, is EADIYQTPRYLVIGTGKKITLECSQTMGHDKMYWYQQDPGMELHLIHYSYGVNSTEKGDLSSESTVSRIRTEHFPLTLESARPSHTSQYLCASTGQVKTGELFFGEGSRLTVL.

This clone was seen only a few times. The DNA of the CDR3 is TGTGCCAGCAGTTCGGACAGGGAGAATCAGCCCCAGCATTTT. Translating it yields CASSSDRENQPQHF. The V gene is TRBV25-1, the J gene TRBJ1-5; 8 positions match TRBD1. The V segment lost 5 bases and the J segment 4 bases; nucleotides outside the gene matches: 4. The germline CDR1 and CDR2 sequences are MGHDK and SYGVNS. This CDR3 comprises 14 residues.

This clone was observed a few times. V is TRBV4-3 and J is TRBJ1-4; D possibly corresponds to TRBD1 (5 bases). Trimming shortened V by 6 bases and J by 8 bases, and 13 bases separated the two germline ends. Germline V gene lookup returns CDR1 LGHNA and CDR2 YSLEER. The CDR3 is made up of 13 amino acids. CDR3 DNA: TGCGCCAGCAGGAGGCAGGGCGGAGAAAAACTGTTTTTT. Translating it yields CASRRQGGEKLFF.

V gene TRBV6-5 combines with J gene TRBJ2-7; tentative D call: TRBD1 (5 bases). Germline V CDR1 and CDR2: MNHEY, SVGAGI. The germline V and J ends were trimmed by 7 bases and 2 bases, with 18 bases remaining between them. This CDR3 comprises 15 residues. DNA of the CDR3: TGTGCCAGCATCCCCAGGGTCGTGAGCACCTACGAGCAGTACGTC. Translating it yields CASIPRVVSTYEQYV.

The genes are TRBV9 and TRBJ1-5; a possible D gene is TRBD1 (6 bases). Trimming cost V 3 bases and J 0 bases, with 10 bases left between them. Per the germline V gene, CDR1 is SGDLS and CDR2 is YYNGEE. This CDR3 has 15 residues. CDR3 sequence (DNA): TGTGCCAGCAGCGAGGGGGACGGTAGCAATCAGCCCCAGCATTTT. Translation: CASSEGDGSNQPQHF.

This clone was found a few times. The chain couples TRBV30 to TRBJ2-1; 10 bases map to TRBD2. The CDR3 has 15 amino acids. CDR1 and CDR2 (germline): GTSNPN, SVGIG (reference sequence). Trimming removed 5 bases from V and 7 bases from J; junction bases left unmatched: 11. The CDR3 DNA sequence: TGTGCCTGGGAGGGGATCTGGACTAGCGGAAATGAGCAGTTCTTC. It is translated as CAWEGIWTSGNEQFF.

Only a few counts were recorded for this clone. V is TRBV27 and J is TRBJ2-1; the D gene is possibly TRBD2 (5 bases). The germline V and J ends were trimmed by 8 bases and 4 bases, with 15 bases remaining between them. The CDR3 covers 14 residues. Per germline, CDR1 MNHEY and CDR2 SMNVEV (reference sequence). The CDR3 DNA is TGTGCCAGCGCCGGACTTGGTAAATACAATGAGCAGTTCTTC. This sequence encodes CASAGLGKYNEQFF.

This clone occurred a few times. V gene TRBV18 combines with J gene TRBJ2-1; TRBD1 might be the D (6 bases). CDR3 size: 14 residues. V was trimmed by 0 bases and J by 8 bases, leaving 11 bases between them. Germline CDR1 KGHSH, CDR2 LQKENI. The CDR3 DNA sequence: TGTGCCAGCTCACCACCTGCCAGGGGTGATGAGCAGTTCTTC. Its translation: CASSPPARGDEQFF. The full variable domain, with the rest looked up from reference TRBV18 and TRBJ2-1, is NAGVMQNPRHLVRRRGQEARLRCSPMKGHSHVYWYRQLPEEGLKFMVYLQKENIIDESGMPKERFSAEFPKEGPSILRIQQVVRGDSAAYFCASSPPARGDEQFFGPGTRLTVL.

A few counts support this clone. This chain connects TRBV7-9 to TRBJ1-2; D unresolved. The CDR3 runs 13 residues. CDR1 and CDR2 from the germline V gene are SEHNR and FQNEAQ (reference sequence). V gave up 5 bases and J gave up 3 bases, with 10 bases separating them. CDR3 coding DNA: TGTGCCAGCAGCCCCCTGGCTGACTATGGCTACACCTTC. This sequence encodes CASSPLADYGYTF.

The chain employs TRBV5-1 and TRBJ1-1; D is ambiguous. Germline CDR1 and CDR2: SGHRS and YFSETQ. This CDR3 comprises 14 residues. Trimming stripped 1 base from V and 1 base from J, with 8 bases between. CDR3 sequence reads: CASSLKPGNTEAFF. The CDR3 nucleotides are TGCGCCAGCAGCTTGAAACCAGGGAACACTGAAGCTTTCTTT.

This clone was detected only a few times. The CDR3 DNA sequence: TGTGCCAGCACCACCCCCAAGGGGGGCACAGATACGCAGTATTTT. The encoded protein is CASTTPKGGTDTQYF. The V call is TRBV28, the J call TRBJ2-3; tentative D call: TRBD1 (6 bases). Germline V gene sequence: CDR1 MDHEN, CDR2 SYDVKM. The CDR3 contains 15 residues. Trimming removed 7 bases at V and 1 base at J, with 15 bases between. Complete variable domain (other parts from reference TRBV28 and TRBJ2-3): DVKVTQSSRYLVKRTGEKVFLECVQDMDHENMFWYRQDPGLGLRLIYFSYDVKMKEKGDIPEGYSVSREKKERFSLILESASTNQTSMYLCASTTPKGGTDTQYFGPGTRLTVL.

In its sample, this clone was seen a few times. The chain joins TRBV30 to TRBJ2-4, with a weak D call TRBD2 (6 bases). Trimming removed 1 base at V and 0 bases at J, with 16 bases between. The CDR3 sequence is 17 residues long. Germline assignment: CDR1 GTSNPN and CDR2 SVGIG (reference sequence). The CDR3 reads CAWSDQASVLAKNIQYF. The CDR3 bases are TGTGCCTGGAGTGACCAAGCTAGCGTCCTAGCCAAAAACATTCAGTACTTC.

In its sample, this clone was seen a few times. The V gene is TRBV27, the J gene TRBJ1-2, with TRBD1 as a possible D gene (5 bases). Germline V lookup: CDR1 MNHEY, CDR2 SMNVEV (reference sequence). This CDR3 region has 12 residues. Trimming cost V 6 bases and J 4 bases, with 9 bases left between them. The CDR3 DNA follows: TGTGCCAGCAGGGGGCCGGGCTATGGCTACACCTTC. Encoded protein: CASRGPGYGYTF.

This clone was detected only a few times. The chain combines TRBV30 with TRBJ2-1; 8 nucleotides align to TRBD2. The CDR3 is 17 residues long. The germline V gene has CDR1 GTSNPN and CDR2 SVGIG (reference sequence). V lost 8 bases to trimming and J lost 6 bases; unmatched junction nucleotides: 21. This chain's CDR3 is CAHGGGPGQLLSNEQFF. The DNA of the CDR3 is TGTGCCCACGGGGGGGGGCCCGGCCAATTGTTATCCAATGAGCAGTTCTTC. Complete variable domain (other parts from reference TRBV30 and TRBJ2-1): SQTIHQWPATLVQPVGSPLSLECTVEGTSNPNLYWYRQAAGRGLQLLFYSVGIGQISSEVPQNLSASRPQDRQFILSSKKLLLSDSGFYLCAHGGGPGQLLSNEQFFGPGTRLTVL.

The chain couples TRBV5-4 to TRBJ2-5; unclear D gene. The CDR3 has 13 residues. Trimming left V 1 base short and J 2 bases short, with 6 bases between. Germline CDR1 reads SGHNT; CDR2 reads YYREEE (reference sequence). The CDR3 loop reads CASSLMLQETQYF. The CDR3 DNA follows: TGTGCCAGCAGCTTGATGCTACAAGAGACCCAGTACTTC.

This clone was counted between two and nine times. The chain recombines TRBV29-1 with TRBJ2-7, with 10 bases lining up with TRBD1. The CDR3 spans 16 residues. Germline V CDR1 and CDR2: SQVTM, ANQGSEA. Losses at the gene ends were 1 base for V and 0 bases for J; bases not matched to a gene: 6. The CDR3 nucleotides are TGCAGCGTTGAAGTGACGACAGGGGGCGTCTCCTACGAGCAGTACTTC. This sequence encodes CSVEVTTGGVSYEQYF.

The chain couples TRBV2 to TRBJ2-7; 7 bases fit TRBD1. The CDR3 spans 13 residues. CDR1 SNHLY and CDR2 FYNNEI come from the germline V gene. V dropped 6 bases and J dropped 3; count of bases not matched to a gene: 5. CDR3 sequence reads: CASRLDRSYEQYV. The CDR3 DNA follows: TGTGCCAGCAGACTGGACAGGAGCTACGAGCAGTACGTC.

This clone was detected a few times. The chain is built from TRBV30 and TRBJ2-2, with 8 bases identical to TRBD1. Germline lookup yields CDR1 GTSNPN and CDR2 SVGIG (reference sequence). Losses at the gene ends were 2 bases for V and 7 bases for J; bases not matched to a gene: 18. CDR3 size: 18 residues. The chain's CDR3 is CAWSPGSLRGRFVGELFF. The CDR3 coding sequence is TGTGCCTGGAGTCCGGGGAGTCTCAGGGGGCGATTTGTCGGGGAGCTGTTTTTT.

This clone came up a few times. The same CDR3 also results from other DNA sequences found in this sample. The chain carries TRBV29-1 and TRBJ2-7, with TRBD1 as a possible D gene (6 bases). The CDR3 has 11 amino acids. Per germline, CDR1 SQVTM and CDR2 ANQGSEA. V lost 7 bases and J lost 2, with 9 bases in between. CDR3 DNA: TGCAGCGCTGGGACAACCTACGAGCAGTACTTC. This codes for CSAGTTYEQYF.

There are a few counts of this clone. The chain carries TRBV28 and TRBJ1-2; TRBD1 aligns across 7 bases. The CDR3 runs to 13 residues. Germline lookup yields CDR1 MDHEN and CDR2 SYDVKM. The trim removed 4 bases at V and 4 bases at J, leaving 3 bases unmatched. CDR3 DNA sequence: TGTGCCAGCAGTTCACAGGGGACCTATGGCTACACCTTC. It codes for CASSSQGTYGYTF.

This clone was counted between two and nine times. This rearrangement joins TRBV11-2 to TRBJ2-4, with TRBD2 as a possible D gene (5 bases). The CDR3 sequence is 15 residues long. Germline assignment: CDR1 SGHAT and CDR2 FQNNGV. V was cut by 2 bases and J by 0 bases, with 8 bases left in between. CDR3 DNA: TGTGCCAGCAGCTTACGAGGACTAGCCAAAAACATTCAGTACTTC. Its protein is CASSLRGLAKNIQYF.

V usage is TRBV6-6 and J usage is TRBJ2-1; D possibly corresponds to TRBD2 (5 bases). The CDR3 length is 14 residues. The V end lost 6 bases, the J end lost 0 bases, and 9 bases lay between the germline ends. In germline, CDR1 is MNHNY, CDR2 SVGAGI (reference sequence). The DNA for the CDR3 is TGTGCCAGCAGGCCGGGGAGCTCCTACAATGAGCAGTTCTTC. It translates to CASRPGSSYNEQFF.

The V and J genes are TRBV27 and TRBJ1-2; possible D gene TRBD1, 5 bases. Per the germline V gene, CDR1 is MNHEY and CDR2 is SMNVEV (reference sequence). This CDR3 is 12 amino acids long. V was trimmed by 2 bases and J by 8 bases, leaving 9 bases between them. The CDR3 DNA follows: TGTGCCAGCAGTTTAGGGGGGAGCGGCTACACCTTC. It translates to CASSLGGSGYTF.